The T cell receptor (beta chain) described here comes from a study of response to subunit inactivated influenza vaccine (dated by TCRdb to the late 2010s). Context from the whole study: To follow how T cells responded to a trivalent subunit inactivated influenza vaccine, the researchers relied on deep quantitative profiling of the T cell receptor repertoire.

This clonotype has just a few counts. Its antigen target is currently unknown. The sample holds no much larger clone one base away, and base qualities are not on file. The library was produced with RT-PCR. Instrument used: Illumina HiSeq 2500. Through fastp at Q25 and MiXCR, TCRdb rebuilt clones from the public reads, retaining in-frame beta chains. Rows are combined by CDR3 protein, so each entry shows the most common genes and DNA. The sample table lists 200,000 to 300,000 distinct CDR3 sequences, more than 10% of them with a count of one. Of the sample, 7.8% falls within the top ten clones. What the authors observed across the whole study: The authors suggested that each seasonal influenza vaccination may recruit only a limited number of new T cells.

CDR1 SGHRS and CDR2 YFSETQ were looked up in the germline V gene. The CDR3, cysteine through phenylalanine, is 16 amino acids long. The CDR3 DNA has 48 bases and is translated from base 1. Trimming removed 3 bases from V and 0 bases from J; the gene matches leave 3 bases unexplained. The sequence joins TRBV5-1 to TRBJ2-3, and 11 junction bases match TRBD2. This TCR came from a man between 45 and 60 years old who received an inactivated influenza vaccine. Donor details come from another sample of the same person, matched by shared clones. The sequencing here drew on non-naive T cells sorted from PBMCs, taken 14 to 15 days before vaccination. Sample cell subset or site, as interpreted from the label and publication: memory T cell fraction. DNA sequence: TGCGCCAGCAGCTGGGGACTAGCGGCTAGCACAGATACGCAGTATTTT. Its protein is CASSWGLAASTDTQYF.